This is a list of T cell receptor beta chains from one sample in a study of T cell responses to AZD1222 COVID-19 vaccine. Clones were read by immunoSEQ multiplex PCR, and TCRdb kept only the in-frame ones, dropping some. Of about 56,000 clones in the sample, roughly 88% were seen once. The sample in question was peripheral blood, obtained on day 0 of AZD1222 vaccination. Receptor source: an adult in good health. CDR3s include the opening cysteine and the closing phenylalanine or tryptophan. Size values are once, few and many counts, or a class for expanded clones, and some rows have none.

V: TRBV7-2; length: 15; J: TRBJ1-2; size: -; CDR3: CASSPSRAHPYGYTF
V: TRBV7-9; length: 12; J: TRBJ1-2; size: -; CDR3: CASSPDSAGYTF
V: TRBV5-5; length: 13; J: TRBJ2-5; size: once; CDR3: CASSLVPEETQYF
V: TRBV4-1; length: 15; J: TRBJ1-1; size: -; CDR3: CASSPNDRANTEAFF
V: TRBV2; length: 12; J: TRBJ2-1; size: -; CDR3: CASRGDYNEQFF
V: TRBV3-1/TRBV3-2; length: 14; J: TRBJ2-4; size: -; CDR3: CASSQGGTENIQYF
V: TRBV6-5; length: 11; J: TRBJ2-7; size: -; CDR3: CASTYEYEQYF
V: TRBV7-2; length: 15; J: TRBJ1-4; size: -; CDR3: CASSFLGRWDEKLFF
V: TRBV6-2/TRBV6-3; length: 15; J: TRBJ2-7; size: -; CDR3: CASSLLGDRTYEQYF
V: TRBV6-1; length: 14; J: TRBJ2-1; size: -; CDR3: CASSEAMRAYEQFF
V: TRBV19; length: 15; J: TRBJ2-1; size: -; CDR3: CASSAIVWTYNEQFF
V: TRBV2; length: 12; J: TRBJ2-5; size: -; CDR3: CASSANQETQYF
V: TRBV28; length: 15; J: TRBJ1-3; size: few; CDR3: CASSLDGYSGNTIYF
V: TRBV19; length: 14; J: TRBJ2-1; size: -; CDR3: CASSIGGSYNEQFF
V: TRBV7-9; length: 18; J: TRBJ1-4; size: once; CDR3: CASSYGQGARLDNEKLFF
V: TRBV2; length: 14; J: TRBJ1-1; size: -; CDR3: CASRNPTPNTEAFF
V: TRBV24-1; length: 16; J: TRBJ2-2; size: -; CDR3: CATSDFRTRESGELFF
V: TRBV7-2; length: 14; J: TRBJ1-1; size: -; CDR3: CASSLYVMNTEAFF
V: TRBV30; length: 14; J: TRBJ2-7; size: -; CDR3: CAWKPGHGGYEQYF
V: TRBV2; length: 14; J: TRBJ1-1; size: -; CDR3: CASSFKGSDTEAFF
V: TRBV27; length: 16; J: TRBJ2-3; size: -; CDR3: CASRIIAGASTDTQYF
V: TRBV5-8; length: 12; J: TRBJ2-7; size: -; CDR3: CASSLRMGEQYF
V: TRBV9; length: 17; J: TRBJ1-2; size: -; CDR3: CASSEPLSGHTYYGYTF
V: TRBV6-2/TRBV6-3; length: 13; J: TRBJ1-1; size: few; CDR3: CASSIGPNTEAFF
V: TRBV3-1/TRBV3-2; length: 13; J: TRBJ1-5; size: medium-sized; CDR3: CASSPGGNQPQHF
V: TRBV19; length: 16; J: TRBJ1-6; size: -; CDR3: CASQSGGTIDNSPLHF
V: TRBV6-6; length: 12; J: TRBJ2-1; size: -; CDR3: CASNGLRNEQFF
V: TRBV5-6; length: 15; J: TRBJ1-3; size: -; CDR3: CASSLVDSAGNTIYF
V: TRBV6-6; length: 13; J: TRBJ2-1; size: -; CDR3: CASSWVGGNEQFF
V: TRBV11-1; length: 16; J: TRBJ1-1; size: -; CDR3: CASSNRAGPMNTEAFF
V: TRBV3-1/TRBV3-2; length: 16; J: TRBJ2-5; size: -; CDR3: CASSPYPQSYQETQYF
V: TRBV3-1/TRBV3-2; length: 15; J: TRBJ2-5; size: -; CDR3: CASSPPTSGGSTQYF
V: TRBV27; length: 12; J: TRBJ2-1; size: -; CDR3: CASSPDGFEQFF
V: TRBV3-1/TRBV3-2; length: 14; J: TRBJ2-7; size: -; CDR3: CASSQGGGSYEQYF
V: TRBV18; length: 13; J: TRBJ2-5; size: -; CDR3: CASSPSPQETQYF
V: TRBV3-1/TRBV3-2; length: 15; J: TRBJ1-3; size: -; CDR3: CASSQDLTGAHTIYF
V: TRBV28; length: 14; J: TRBJ1-2; size: -; CDR3: CASRRPGIGEGYTF
V: TRBV18; length: 13; J: TRBJ1-6; size: -; CDR3: CASSRGERAILHF
V: TRBV30; length: 11; J: TRBJ2-1; size: -; CDR3: CAWGQAREQFF
V: TRBV5-4; length: 14; J: TRBJ1-6; size: -; CDR3: CASSLARERSPLHF